Listed below are T cell receptor beta chains from one sample, sequenced in a study of blood T cell repertoires in COVID-19. The method was immunoSEQ multiplex PCR; TCRdb's version includes in-frame clones alone and lacks a portion of them. The table lists approximately 470,000 clones, roughly 87% of them singletons. Sequenced sample: PBMCs or T cells enriched from blood (not recorded which). These receptors all stem from a woman younger than 35 who had recovered from COVID-19. The CDR3 runs from the conserved cysteine through the conserved F or W. The D gene is left open where the match is weak. Only part of the rows carry a size: once, few, many, or a class if the clone is expanded.

J: TRBJ2-2
D: .
V: TRBV6-5
size: .
DNA: TGTGCCACCTTCCTAGGCACCGGGGAGCTGTTTTTT
CDR3: CATFLGTGELFF

J: TRBJ1-2
D: .
V: TRBV19
size: .
DNA: TGTGCCAGTAGTCCGGAGGACGGATTCTATGGCTACACCTTC
CDR3: CASSPEDGFYGYTF

J: TRBJ2-7
D: .
V: TRBV4-1
size: .
DNA: TGCGCCAGCAGCCAAGATAGGGGGTACGAGCAGTACTTC
CDR3: CASSQDRGYEQYF

J: TRBJ2-2
D: TRBD2
V: TRBV19
size: .
DNA: TGTGCCAGTAGTTTGTCTAGCGGGGGCGGGGAGCTGTTTTTT
CDR3: CASSLSSGGGELFF

J: TRBJ1-1
D: .
V: TRBV7-9
size: .
DNA: TGTGCCAGCAGCCAAGCCCCCGCTAGCTCACAAGGAGCTTTCTTT
CDR3: CASSQAPASSQGAFF

J: TRBJ2-3
D: TRBD2
V: TRBV5-1
size: few
DNA: TGCGCCAGCAGCCAAGCGGGGGGGCCAGATACGCAGTATTTT
CDR3: CASSQAGGPDTQYF

J: TRBJ2-7
D: .
V: TRBV2
size: .
DNA: TGTGCCACCCGGCGGGACAGCACCCCTCGGGAGCAGTACTTC
CDR3: CATRRDSTPREQYF

J: TRBJ1-4
D: .
V: TRBV18
size: few
DNA: TGTGCCAGCTCACCGGGGGCTAGGTATGAAAAACTGTTTTTT
CDR3: CASSPGARYEKLFF

J: TRBJ1-1
D: TRBD1
V: TRBV5-6
size: .
DNA: TGTGCCAGCAGCCCCGTGGGGGACAGGGGGTCGAACACTGAAGCTTTCTTT
CDR3: CASSPVGDRGSNTEAFF

J: TRBJ1-1
D: .
V: TRBV27
size: .
DNA: TGTGCCAGCAGTCAGGGGAACACTGAAGCTTTCTTT
CDR3: CASSQGNTEAFF

J: TRBJ1-2
D: .
V: TRBV4-1
size: .
DNA: TGCGCCAGCAGCCCTTGGTTCGGCGGTCTAGGAGGTGGCTACACCTTC
CDR3: CASSPWFGGLGGGYTF

J: TRBJ2-1
D: .
V: TRBV18
size: .
DNA: TGTGCCAGCTCACCCACCTCCGTGGTAGACAATGAGCAGTTCTTC
CDR3: CASSPTSVVDNEQFF

J: TRBJ1-2
D: .
V: TRBV2
size: once
DNA: TGTGCCTCCCTAGGGGGAGGGCATAACTATGGCTACACCTTC
CDR3: CASLGGGHNYGYTF

J: TRBJ1-2
D: TRBD1
V: TRBV6-5
size: .
DNA: TGTGCCAGCAGTCCGGACAGGGGGCAAAGCGGCTACACCTTC
CDR3: CASSPDRGQSGYTF

J: TRBJ1-6
D: .
V: TRBV19
size: .
DNA: TGTGCCAGTAGTATAGTAAGAACCGAGAATTCACCCCTCCACTTT
CDR3: CASSIVRTENSPLHF

J: TRBJ1-5
D: .
V: TRBV12-3/TRBV12-4
size: .
DNA: TGTGCCAGCAGGGCGGGAGTTCAGCCCCAGCATTTT
CDR3: CASRAGVQPQHF

J: TRBJ1-1
D: .
V: TRBV12-5
size: .
DNA: TGTGCTAGTGGCTCGGGGGGCAAACCTGTGGGCACTGAAGCTTTCTTT
CDR3: CASGSGGKPVGTEAFF

J: TRBJ1-1
D: .
V: TRBV5-4
size: few
DNA: TGTGCCAGCAGCGACGCAGACAAGAACACTGAAGCTTTCTTT
CDR3: CASSDADKNTEAFF

J: TRBJ1-2
D: TRBD1
V: TRBV14
size: many
DNA: TGTGCCAGCAGCCAAGACATTAGACCGAGAACCGGGACAGGGGGCGGCTACACCTTC
CDR3: CASSQDIRPRTGTGGGYTF

J: TRBJ2-7
D: TRBD1
V: TRBV10-3
size: .
DNA: TGTGCCATCAGCCCGGCCGGGACAGGGGAGTACGAGCAGTACTTC
CDR3: CAISPAGTGEYEQYF

J: TRBJ2-5
D: .
V: TRBV3-1/TRBV3-2
size: .
DNA: TGTGCCAGCAGCCAAGTCCCGACTAGGGCAACTAGTGAGACCCAGTACTTC
CDR3: CASSQVPTRATSETQYF

J: TRBJ1-1
D: TRBD1
V: TRBV9
size: .
DNA: TGTGCCAGCAGCGAAACAGGGGGATCGGAGACCACTGAAGCTTTCTTT
CDR3: CASSETGGSETTEAFF

J: TRBJ1-1
D: .
V: TRBV14
size: .
DNA: TGTGCCAGCAGCCAATTGGGGGGAGCTTTCTTT
CDR3: CASSQLGGAFF

J: TRBJ1-1
D: .
V: TRBV5-1
size: .
DNA: TGCGCCAGCAGCTCCCTCCCGATCGGCTGGGGGGACACTGAAGCTTTCTTT
CDR3: CASSSLPIGWGDTEAFF

J: TRBJ2-1
D: .
V: TRBV4-1
size: .
DNA: TGCGCCAGCAGCCAAACCAGCGGCCCCTCGCACAATGAGCAGTTCTTC
CDR3: CASSQTSGPSHNEQFF

J: TRBJ1-2
D: .
V: TRBV6-1
size: .
DNA: TGTGCCAGCAGTGAAACACCGACAGGTCTTTATGGCTACACCTTC
CDR3: CASSETPTGLYGYTF

J: TRBJ1-2
D: .
V: TRBV6-5
size: .
DNA: TGTGCCAGCAGTTGGAAAGGGGGGGAGAGTGGCTACACCTTC
CDR3: CASSWKGGESGYTF

J: TRBJ1-6
D: .
V: TRBV5-5
size: .
DNA: TGTGCCAGCAGCTTGGTTCCGCGTAAAGATTCACCCCTCCACTTT
CDR3: CASSLVPRKDSPLHF

J: TRBJ2-7
D: TRBD1
V: TRBV5-1
size: .
DNA: TGCGCCAGCAGCTCCGGACAGGGGAGTGCATACTACGAGCAGTACTTC
CDR3: CASSSGQGSAYYEQYF

J: TRBJ2-7
D: TRBD1
V: TRBV27
size: .
DNA: TGTGCCAGCAGTTTTTCGGGACAGGACTCCTACGAGCAGTACTTC
CDR3: CASSFSGQDSYEQYF